This TCR beta chain derives from a study of cytomegalovirus exposure and HLA in healthy donors. The PCR made use of 60 Vbeta and 13 Jbeta primers. Method: immunoSEQ multiplex PCR; TCRdb's copy keeps in-frame clones and lacks some. The sample consists of tens of thousands of clones, approximately 76% of them appearing once. On this clone: What it binds is not known.

The study's findings and limits: At a 0.05 false discovery rate, a later analysis found 16,951 TCR beta sequences to be associated with HLA alleles.

Trimming stripped 0 bases from V and 7 bases from J, with 10 bases between. In germline, CDR1 is SGHAT, CDR2 FQNNGV. This CDR3 contains 15 residues. This clonotype was obtained from a male donor in good health and CMV-seronegative. Sequenced sample: PBMCs. The chain uses TRBV11-2 and TRBJ1-6; D remains unclear. CDR3 loop: CASSLEGFSNSPLHF. CDR3 sequence (DNA): TGTGCCAGCAGCTTAGAGGGCTTCTCCAATTCACCCCTCCACTTT.